These 27 T cell receptor beta chains were sequenced from one sample in a study of T cells in localized non-small cell lung cancer. Only in-frame clones appear in the TCRdb table, and some are missing; sequencing was by immunoSEQ multiplex PCR. The sample shows 50,000 to 75,000 clones, about 89% of them seen only once. The sequenced sample was peripheral blood, obtained before any cancer treatment. Receptors were obtained from a man aged 40-75 years with stage I lung adenocarcinoma.

The CDR3 here is CASSYRDSLPYEQYF. Written as DNA, the CDR3 is TGTGCCAGCAGCTACCGGGACAGCCTCCCCTACGAGCAGTACTTC. The chain employs TRBV7-9 and TRBJ2-7, with TRBD1 identical over 7 bases. The V gene end was trimmed by 4 bases and the J gene end by 2 bases; junction bases not matched to a gene: 8. Looked up from germline, CDR1 is SEHNR and CDR2 is FQNEAQ (reference sequence). The CDR3 loop spans 15 amino acids.

V usage is TRBV6-5 and J usage is TRBJ1-1, with 8 nucleotides matching TRBD1. J gave up 4 bases and V 7 bases, and 5 bases lay outside the gene matches. The V gene's germline CDR1 is MNHEY and CDR2 SVGAGI. The CDR3 has 13 amino acids. The CDR3 DNA follows: TGTGCCAGCAACTCCGGACAGGGCACTGAAGCTTTCTTT. This codes for CASNSGQGTEAFF.

The rearrangement joins TRBV18 to TRBJ1-1; D gene unclear. V lost 2 bases and J 1 base, leaving 5 bases between the germline ends. The germline V gene encodes CDR1 KGHSH and CDR2 LQKENI. The CDR3 is 13 residues long. CDR3 DNA sequence: TGTGCCAGCTCACCAATCTCGAACACTGAAGCTTTCTTT. This translates into CASSPISNTEAFF.

This clone was detected only once. V and J are TRBV2 and TRBJ1-2; D is perhaps TRBD1 (6 bases). The germline V gene has CDR1 SNHLY and CDR2 FYNNEI. V lost 3 bases and J 5 bases, leaving 13 bases between the germline ends. This CDR3 spans 14 amino acids. CDR3: CASSEDSASYGYTF. CDR3 coding DNA: TGTGCCAGCAGTGAGGACAGTGCCTCTTATGGCTACACCTTC.

This clone was found a few times. The chain employs TRBV19 and TRBJ1-5, with no clear D. CDR1 is LNHDA and CDR2 is SQIVND in the germline V gene (reference sequence). This CDR3 is 15 amino acids long. Between the trimmed V and J ends, which lost 2 bases and 0 bases, there was a span of 8 bases. CDR3 sequence: CASSITGYSNQPQHF. The CDR3 DNA reads TGTGCCAGTAGTATAACCGGCTATAGCAATCAGCCCCAGCATTTT.

The V gene is TRBV19, the J gene TRBJ1-4; no clear D gene. The germline V gene encodes CDR1 LNHDA and CDR2 SQIVND (reference sequence). V was clipped by 9 bases and J by 0 bases, with 11 bases between them. The CDR3 contains 14 residues. In DNA form, the CDR3 reads TGTGCCAGCAAACCACCTGCAACTAATGAAAAACTGTTTTTT. It yields the protein CASKPPATNEKLFF.

The rearrangement uses TRBV4-1 and TRBJ2-3; D remains unclear. With 1 base removed from V and 8 bases from J, the gap between germline ends came to 13 bases. Germline CDR1 and CDR2: MGHRA and YSYEKL. The CDR3 contains 14 residues. This CDR3 reads CASSQGLEALTQYF. As DNA, the CDR3 is TGCGCCAGCAGCCAAGGCCTTGAGGCTCTTACGCAGTATTTT.

The gene calls are TRBV5-4 and TRBJ2-3; D call uncertain. Looked up from germline, CDR1 is SGHNT and CDR2 is YYREEE (reference sequence). V lost 0 bases and J lost 2, with 13 bases in between. This CDR3 is 16 amino acids long. CDR3 bases: TGTGCCAGCAGCTTGGGAGGAGCTGGATCCACAGATACGCAGTATTTT. This gives the protein CASSLGGAGSTDTQYF.

In its sample, this clone was seen a few times. V and J are TRBV28 and TRBJ1-4; TRBD1 might be the D (5 bases). The V and J ends lost 3 bases and 8 bases respectively, with 13 bases between them. Germline loops: CDR1 MDHEN, CDR2 SYDVKM. The CDR3 length is 14 residues. The CDR3 protein is CASSLGRGTEKLFF. As DNA, the CDR3 is TGTGCCAGCAGTTTGGGGCGGGGTACAGAAAAACTGTTTTTT.

The chain couples TRBV6-6 to TRBJ2-5, with 8 bases aligning to TRBD1. The germline CDR1 and CDR2 sequences are MNHNY and SVGAGI (reference sequence). This CDR3 has 16 residues. V shed 6 bases and J 5 bases; nucleotides not matched to a gene: 14. The CDR3: CASSDARTGTRETQYF. The CDR3 region has the DNA TGTGCCAGCAGCGATGCCCGGACAGGGACAAGGGAGACCCAGTACTTC.

This clone has only one observation. This rearrangement joins TRBV7-9 to TRBJ1-2, with D perhaps matching TRBD1 (6 bases). Per the germline V gene, CDR1 is SEHNR and CDR2 is FQNEAQ (reference sequence). V shed 0 bases and J shed 6 bases, with 8 bases lying between them. The CDR3 is made up of 13 amino acids. CDR3 in DNA: TGTGCCAGCAGCTTAGCTAACAGGGATGGCTACACCTTC. Amino acid sequence: CASSLANRDGYTF.

V gene TRBV7-9 combines with J gene TRBJ1-3, with D possibly being TRBD1 (6 bases). Trimming removed 5 bases from V and 4 bases from J, with 18 bases in between. The germline CDR1 and CDR2 sequences are SEHNR and FQNEAQ (reference sequence). The CDR3 has 16 amino acids. The CDR3 sequence: CASSLRETGAGNTIYF. Written as DNA, the CDR3 is TGTGCCAGCAGCCTCCGGGAGACAGGAGCCGGAAACACCATATATTTT.

The chain uses TRBV28 and TRBJ2-5, with 8 bases matching TRBD1. The CDR3 totals 16 residues. Germline values: CDR1 MDHEN, CDR2 SYDVKM. The V gene end was trimmed by 6 bases and the J gene end by 3 bases; junction bases not matched to a gene: 12. CDR3 nucleotides: TGTGCCAGCAGCCGCGGACAGGGCCAAAAAGAAGAGACCCAGTACTTC. Encoded protein: CASSRGQGQKEETQYF. Variable domain in full (rest from reference TRBV28 and TRBJ2-5): DVKVTQSSRYLVKRTGEKVFLECVQDMDHENMFWYRQDPGLGLRLIYFSYDVKMKEKGDIPEGYSVSREKKERFSLILESASTNQTSMYLCASSRGQGQKEETQYFGPGTRLLVL.

The genes are TRBV5-1 and TRBJ2-3; the match to TRBD2 covers 8 bases. Germline-derived CDR1 and CDR2 are SGHRS and YFSETQ. With V trimmed by 3 bases and J by 1 base, 7 bases remained unmatched. There are 16 residues in the CDR3. The CDR3 here is CASSSSSGLGTDTQYF. Written as DNA, the CDR3 is TGCGCCAGCAGCTCATCTAGCGGGCTAGGCACAGATACGCAGTATTTT.

This clone was seen only once. The chain joins TRBV10-3 to TRBJ2-1; D possibly uses TRBD1 or TRBD2 (6 bases each). Trimming pared 7 bases from V and 9 bases from J, leaving 13 bases between. Germline V gene data show CDR1 as ENHRY and CDR2 as SYGVKD. The CDR3 has 12 amino acids. CDR3 in DNA: TGTGCCATCAAAGGCAGGGGAGGTGAGCAGTTCTTC. Protein: CAIKGRGGEQFF.

This rearrangement joins TRBV5-1 to TRBJ2-5; the match to TRBD2 covers 7 bases. V gave up 9 bases and J gave up 5 bases; unmatched junction bases: 10. The CDR3 spans 13 residues. Germline V lookup: CDR1 SGHRS, CDR2 YFSETQ. The CDR3 here is CATSASGRETQYF. The DNA for the CDR3 is TGCGCCACCTCAGCGTCCGGGAGGGAGACCCAGTACTTC.

The J gene is TRBJ2-7, the V gene TRBV30, with unresolved D. This CDR3 is built from 13 residues. V lost 2 bases and J 1 base, leaving 9 bases between the germline ends. CDR1 GTSNPN and CDR2 SVGIG come from the germline V gene (reference sequence). In DNA, the CDR3 is TGTGCCTGGAGTAGTGGGATATCCTACGAGCAGTACTTC. This gives the protein CAWSSGISYEQYF.

This CDR3 reads CASSLGVDSNTGELFF. The DNA of the CDR3 is TGTGCCAGCAGCTTGGGGGTCGATTCGAACACCGGGGAGCTGTTTTTT. The chain links TRBV5-4 to TRBJ2-2; D gene unclear. V lost 0 bases to trimming and J lost 0 bases, with 9 bases between them. The CDR3 is made up of 16 amino acids. The germline V gene encodes CDR1 SGHNT and CDR2 YYREEE (reference sequence).

V and J are TRBV14 and TRBJ1-3; TRBD1 is a possible D gene (5 bases). The CDR3 is made up of 18 amino acids. V lost 5 bases and J 0 bases, leaving 20 bases between the germline ends. The germline CDR1 and CDR2 sequences are SGHDN and FVKESK. The CDR3 region has the DNA TGTGCCAGCAGCAATCTTGGGACTTCTCGGCTCTCTGGAAACACCATATATTTT. Amino acids: CASSNLGTSRLSGNTIYF.

The sample holds one count of this clone. V is TRBV5-6 and J is TRBJ2-1, with 7 bases lining up with TRBD1. V lost 2 bases to trimming and J lost 2 bases; unmatched junction nucleotides: 4. There are 15 residues in the CDR3. CDR1 is SGHDT, CDR2 YYEEEE, per germline. In DNA form, the CDR3 reads TGTGCCAGCAGCTTTAATGACAGGGCCTACAATGAGCAGTTCTTC. It encodes CASSFNDRAYNEQFF.

The chain recombines TRBV4-2 with TRBJ1-1; the match to TRBD1 covers 8 bases. The germline CDR1 and CDR2 sequences are LGHNA and YNFKEQ. The CDR3 spans 14 residues. Trimming cost V 8 bases and J 1 base; bases outside gene matches: 6. CDR3: CASSEQGENTEAFF. Here the CDR3 DNA reads TGTGCCAGCTCTGAACAGGGGGAGAACACTGAAGCTTTCTTT.

This clone showed up just once. V is TRBV5-4 and J is TRBJ2-4; maybe TRBD2 (6 bases). The CDR3 length is 16 residues. Deletions cut 1 base from V and 7 bases from J, with 18 bases between. Germline lookup yields CDR1 SGHNT and CDR2 YYREEE (reference sequence). The CDR3 DNA sequence: TGTGCCAGCAGCTTGCCCAACGTGGAGGGGAACAACATTCAGTACTTC. This sequence encodes CASSLPNVEGNNIQYF.

This chain links TRBV19 with TRBJ1-4, with 7 bases fitting TRBD1. Germline CDR1 LNHDA, CDR2 SQIVND (reference sequence). The J segment lost 4 bases and the V segment lost 7 bases, leaving 9 bases of the junction unmatched. CDR3 length: 15 residues. CDR3 sequence (DNA): TGTGCCAGTACCCAGGGGGGGGACCTTAATGAAAAACTGTTTTTT. Encoded protein: CASTQGGDLNEKLFF.

The V and J genes are TRBV29-1 and TRBJ2-1; TRBD2 aligns across 7 bases. J was trimmed by 2 bases and V by 1 base; bases with no gene match: 14. Germline loops: CDR1 SQVTM, CDR2 ANQGSEA. The CDR3 runs 18 residues. CDR3 in amino acids: CSVEGGRAGAITYNEQFF. CDR3 nucleotide sequence: TGCAGCGTTGAAGGGGGTAGGGCGGGAGCTATTACCTACAATGAGCAGTTCTTC.

The V call is TRBV7-8, the J call TRBJ2-7; TRBD1 agrees at 7 bases. J was trimmed by 2 bases and V by 5 bases; bases with no gene match: 9. CDR3 length: 15 amino acids. From germline, CDR1 is SGHVS and CDR2 FQNEAQ. CDR3 region: CASSPLAGTAYEQYF. DNA of the CDR3: TGTGCCAGCAGCCCCCTAGCCGGGACAGCCTACGAGCAGTACTTC.

V is TRBV10-3 and J is TRBJ2-7; the D gene is possibly TRBD2 (5 bases). V was shortened by 4 bases and J by 3 bases, with 19 bases between the two germline ends. The CDR3 covers 16 residues. Germline V CDR1 and CDR2: ENHRY, SYGVKD. Here the CDR3 reads CAISAPDRGRIYEQYF. Here the CDR3 DNA reads TGTGCCATCAGTGCCCCCGACCGAGGGAGAATCTACGAGCAGTACTTC.

This clone was observed a few times. The chain carries TRBV9 and TRBJ2-1; 7 bases map to TRBD2. Trimming removed 4 bases from V and 12 bases from J; junction bases left unmatched: 13. This CDR3 spans 14 amino acids. Germline-derived CDR1 and CDR2 are SGDLS and YYNGEE. The CDR3 loop is CASSPGTTLILQFF. CDR3 in DNA: TGTGCCAGCAGCCCCGGGACTACGCTCATCTTGCAGTTCTTC.